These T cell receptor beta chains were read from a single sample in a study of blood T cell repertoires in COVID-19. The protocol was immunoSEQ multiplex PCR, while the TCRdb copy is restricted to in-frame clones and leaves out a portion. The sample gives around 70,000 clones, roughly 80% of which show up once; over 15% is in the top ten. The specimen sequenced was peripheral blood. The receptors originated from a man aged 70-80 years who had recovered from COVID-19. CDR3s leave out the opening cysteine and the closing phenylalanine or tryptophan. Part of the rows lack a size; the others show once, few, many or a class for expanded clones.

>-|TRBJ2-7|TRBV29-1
SVWTGDYEQY
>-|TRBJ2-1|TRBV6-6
ASRTGGAGGDEQF
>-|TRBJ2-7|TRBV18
ASSGGTSGNTRQY
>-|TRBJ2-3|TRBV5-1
ASSPGQGHTDTQY
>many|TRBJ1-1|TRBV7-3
ASSLSGTTEAF
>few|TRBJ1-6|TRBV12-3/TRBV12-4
ASSLARGSPLH
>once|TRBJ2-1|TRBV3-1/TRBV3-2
ASSLPLAGESNEQF
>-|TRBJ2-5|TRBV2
ASSEIRGEQETQY
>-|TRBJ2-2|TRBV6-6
ASCPGVTGELF
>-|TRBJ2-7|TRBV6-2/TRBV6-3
ASSILRTGIEQY
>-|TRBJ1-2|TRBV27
ASSLYGTNTNYGYT
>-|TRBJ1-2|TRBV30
ACEEGAHNYGYT
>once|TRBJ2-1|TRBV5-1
ASRLSGGVSSYNEQF
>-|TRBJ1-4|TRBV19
ASSGGRKPATNEKLF
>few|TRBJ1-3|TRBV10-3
AISESYYSGNTIY
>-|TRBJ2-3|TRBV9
ASSVGLAGGTDTQY
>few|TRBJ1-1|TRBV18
ASSPQPAQNTEAF
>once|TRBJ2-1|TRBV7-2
ASTFETWGRNEQF
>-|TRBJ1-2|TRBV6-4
ASTRTGNYGYT
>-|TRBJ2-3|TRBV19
ASSIRTGIVSDTQY
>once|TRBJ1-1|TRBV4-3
ASSLHPGLMNTEAF
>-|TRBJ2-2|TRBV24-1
ATSEDSPTGELF